The source of this T cell receptor beta chain is a study of OX40 agonist ivuxolimab in advanced cancers. Study overall: Previous treatment with anti-PD-1, anti-PD-L1 or anti-CTLA-4 therapy was allowed; more than 35% had received some. Broader study findings: Both blood CD4+ and CD8+ T cells showed clonal growth by week 6 at 0.1 to 3.0 mg/kg. Expansion of clones was among the lowest in partial responders at 0.1-3.0 mg/kg.

Deletions cut 5 bases from V and 7 bases from J, with 8 bases between. Germline V gene sequence: CDR1 SGHNT, CDR2 YENEEA. The CDR3 totals 11 residues. Points on this clone: The target antigen is unknown.

Clones were read by immunoSEQ multiplex PCR, and TCRdb kept only the in-frame ones, dropping some. The repertoire has about 58,000 clones, around 93% of them found once; the top ten carry 3% to 4%. The rearrangement links TRBV11-3 to TRBJ1-1; no definite D call. The clonotype comes from an adult with an advanced solid tumor such as melanoma, head and neck, liver or kidney cancer. Sequencing used CD4+ or CD8+ T cells sorted from blood, obtained in a trial of the OX40 agonist ivuxolimab. CDR3 in DNA: TGTGCCAGCAGCGCCTCGTTTGAAGCTTTCTTT. Translating it yields CASSASFEAFF.